Presented here are 20 T cell receptor beta chains from one specimen sequenced in a study of T cells in Graves' hyperthyroidism and ophthalmopathy. TCR beta CDR3 regions were amplified from RNA transcripts. A set of HTBI primers served as the primers for a first-round RT-PCR of the TCR CDR3. TCRdb re-analysed the multiplex PCR reads in MiXCR, keeping a single row per CDR3 protein. The table includes roughly 250,000 distinct CDR3 sequences, roughly 22% detected once. The sequenced material came from blood. The receptors were sampled from a man aged 25 to 40 with Graves' ophthalmopathy.

The chain employs TRBV6-1 and TRBJ2-3; no firm D call. Germline values: CDR1 MNHNS, CDR2 SASEGT. This CDR3 has 15 amino acids. Between the trimmed V and J ends, which lost 6 bases and 2 bases, there was a span of 15 bases. CDR3 amino acids: CASSRASRLTDTQYF. CDR3 nucleotide sequence: TGTGCCAGCAGCCGGGCATCGAGGCTCACAGATACGCAGTATTTT.

This clonotype was counted ten times or more. The rearrangement uses TRBV28 and TRBJ2-5; 7 bases map to TRBD1. Germline loops: CDR1 MDHEN, CDR2 SYDVKM. The CDR3 is 15 residues long. V dropped 6 bases and J dropped 0; count of bases not matched to a gene: 7. The CDR3 nucleotides read TGTGCCAGCAGCCCCGGGACAGCCTACCAAGAGACCCAGTACTTC. Its protein is CASSPGTAYQETQYF. The whole variable domain, remainder taken from reference TRBV28 and TRBJ2-5, is DVKVTQSSRYLVKRTGEKVFLECVQDMDHENMFWYRQDPGLGLRLIYFSYDVKMKEKGDIPEGYSVSREKKERFSLILESASTNQTSMYLCASSPGTAYQETQYFGPGTRLLVL.

This clonotype was detected many times. The rearrangement joins TRBV6-2 or TRBV6-3 to TRBJ2-3; tentative D call: TRBD1 (5 bases). V was clipped by 5 bases and J by 3 bases, with 12 bases between them. Per the germline V gene, CDR1 is MNHEY and CDR2 is SVGEGT. The CDR3 is made up of 14 amino acids. Here the CDR3 reads CASSTRALTDTQYF. The CDR3 coding sequence is TGTGCCAGCAGTACCAGGGCCTTGACAGATACGCAGTATTTT.

Many counts were recorded for this clonotype. The chain couples TRBV5-1 to TRBJ2-1; D is possibly TRBD2 (7 bases). The CDR3 sequence is 16 residues long. The germline gives CDR1 SGHRS, CDR2 YFSETQ. V dropped 3 bases and J dropped 2 bases, with 15 bases sitting between them. CDR3 in amino acids: CASSSRGGDPYNEQFF. The CDR3 DNA sequence: TGCGCCAGCAGCTCAAGGGGGGGGGATCCCTACAATGAGCAGTTCTTC.

The chain links TRBV4-1 to TRBJ2-7, with 11 bases aligning to TRBD1. CDR3 length: 17 residues. The V gene's germline CDR1 is MGHRA and CDR2 YSYEKL. V shed 2 bases, J shed 1 base, and the junction held 7 bases outside the gene matches. The CDR3 region is CASSQNSGTGGSYEQYF. CDR3 bases: TGCGCCAGCAGCCAAAATTCCGGGACAGGGGGTTCCTACGAGCAGTACTTC.

The V and J genes are TRBV25-1 and TRBJ2-7, with 11 bases fitting TRBD2. This CDR3 spans 15 amino acids. Germline values: CDR1 MGHDK, CDR2 SYGVNS. With 5 bases clipped from V and 4 bases from J, the junction kept 7 bases outside the gene matches. CDR3 in DNA: TGTGCCAGCAGTCCCAGGGTAGCGGGAGGGTACGAGCAGTACTTC. Translated, it gives CASSPRVAGGYEQYF.

A few counts support this clonotype. The chain links TRBV7-9 to TRBJ1-6; D possibly corresponds to TRBD1 (5 bases). The CDR3 is 16 residues long. The germline V gene has CDR1 SEHNR and CDR2 FQNEAQ (reference sequence). V was pared by 2 bases and J by 9 bases, with 17 bases between. CDR3 sequence reads: CASSLLVPGRGSPLHF. CDR3 bases: TGTGCCAGCAGCTTATTAGTCCCTGGTAGGGGTTCACCCCTCCACTTT. Variable domain in full (rest from reference TRBV7-9 and TRBJ1-6): DTGVSQNPRHKITKRGQNVTFRCDPISEHNRLYWYRQTLGQGPEFLTYFQNEAQLEKSRLLSDRFSAERPKGSFSTLEIQRTEQGDSAMYLCASSLLVPGRGSPLHFGNGTRLTVT.

This clonotype turned up a few times. The rearrangement joins TRBV7-8 to TRBJ2-3; TRBD1 might be the D (5 bases). This CDR3 has 16 residues. The V end was cut by 6 bases, the J end by 0 bases, with 16 bases between. The germline CDR1 and CDR2 sequences are SGHVS and FQNEAQ. CDR3: CASRTRGAGSTDTQYF. The CDR3 DNA sequence: TGTGCCAGCAGGACGCGTGGGGCCGGAAGCACAGATACGCAGTATTTT. Full variable domain (remainder filled in from reference TRBV7-8 and TRBJ2-3): GAGVSQSPRYKVAKRGQDVALRCDPISGHVSLFWYQQALGQGPEFLTYFQNEAQLDKSGLPSDRFFAERPEGSVSTLKIQRTQQEDSAVYLCASRTRGAGSTDTQYFGPGTRLTVL.

This sequence joins TRBV7-2 and TRBJ2-1; D unclear. The CDR3 totals 13 residues. V was cut by 2 bases and J by 9 bases, with 11 bases left in between. Germline V gene data show CDR1 as SGHTA and CDR2 as FQGNSA. CDR3 nucleotide sequence: TGTGCCAGCAGCTTATACCGTCTGAGTGAGCAGTTCTTC. Translated: CASSLYRLSEQFF.

In its sample, this clonotype was seen a few times. This rearrangement joins TRBV12-3 or TRBV12-4 to TRBJ2-4, with 8 bases identical to TRBD1. Trimming took 6 bases from V and 0 from J; bases not matched to a gene: 7. The CDR3 is made up of 16 amino acids. CDR3 residues: CASSSTDRAAKNIQYF. The CDR3 nucleotides are TGTGCCAGCAGCTCCACGGACAGGGCAGCCAAAAACATTCAGTACTTC.

This clonotype was recorded at least ten times. This chain uses TRBV20-1 with TRBJ2-5, with D possibly being TRBD2 (6 bases). Germline values: CDR1 DFQATT, CDR2 SNEGSKA (reference sequence). CDR3 size: 18 residues. Trimming cost V 3 bases and J 1 base, with 24 bases left between them. The CDR3: CSARNLPRDSLVQETQYF. CDR3 nucleotides: TGCAGTGCTAGGAATTTACCACGGGACTCCCTAGTCCAAGAGACCCAGTACTTC.

In this sample, this clonotype turned up many times. J is TRBJ2-1 and V is TRBV2; 9 nucleotides match TRBD2. The J segment lost 5 bases and the V segment lost 5 bases, leaving 10 bases of the junction unmatched. Germline CDR1 is SNHLY and CDR2 is FYNNEI. CDR3 length: 16 residues. Here the CDR3 DNA reads TGTGCCAGCAGTTACCGGACTAGCGCTTGGGACAATGAGCAGTTCTTC. This codes for CASSYRTSAWDNEQFF.

This clonotype was seen a handful of times. This rearrangement joins TRBV13 to TRBJ1-4; D ambiguous. Trimming removed 4 bases at V and 10 bases at J, with 19 bases between. Germline CDR1 and CDR2: PRHDT and FYEKMQ (reference sequence). This CDR3 contains 15 residues. Here the CDR3 reads CASSYINRHFAKLFF. For the CDR3, the DNA is TGTGCCAGCAGCTACATAAATCGACATTTTGCAAAACTGTTTTTT.

This chain joins TRBV5-1 and TRBJ2-1, with 9 bases matching TRBD2. The germline V gene has CDR1 SGHRS and CDR2 YFSETQ. V was clipped by 5 bases and J by 2 bases; unmatched bases: 8. This CDR3 contains 16 residues. CDR3 sequence reads: CASRELAGTAYNEQFF. CDR3 nucleotides: TGCGCCAGCAGAGAGCTAGCGGGAACCGCCTACAATGAGCAGTTCTTC.

The chain joins TRBV12-3 or TRBV12-4 to TRBJ2-5; D remains ambiguous. This CDR3 has 13 amino acids. Trimming removed 4 bases at V and 1 base at J, with 7 bases between. In DNA form, the CDR3 reads TGTGCCAGCAGTTCGTGGACCCAAGAGACCCAGTACTTC. It codes for CASSSWTQETQYF.

The J gene is TRBJ2-1, the V gene TRBV20-1, with D tentatively TRBD2 (6 bases). V shed 0 bases and J shed 5 bases, with 17 bases lying between them. The CDR3 totals 16 residues. In germline, CDR1 is DFQATT, CDR2 SNEGSKA (reference sequence). The CDR3 nucleotides read TGCAGTGCTAGAGAAGGCGGGATTAAGGTGGACAATGAGCAGTTCTTC. This gives the protein CSAREGGIKVDNEQFF.

There are many counts of this clonotype. V gene TRBV11-1 combines with J gene TRBJ2-3, with 8 bases matching TRBD1. The CDR3 is made up of 15 amino acids. V gave up 2 bases and J gave up 3 bases; unmatched junction bases: 4. The germline V gene encodes CDR1 SGHAT and CDR2 FQDESV (reference sequence). The CDR3 spells CASSLIGTGTDTQYF. The DNA of the CDR3 is TGTGCCAGCAGCTTAATTGGGACAGGAACAGATACGCAGTATTTT.

This chain connects TRBV19 to TRBJ1-5, with D possibly TRBD1 on 5 matching bases. The CDR3 contains 15 residues. V lost 3 bases to trimming and J lost 3 bases, with 12 bases between them. CDR1 LNHDA and CDR2 SQIVND come from the germline V gene (reference sequence). For the CDR3, the DNA is TGTGCCAGTAGTATTCAACAGACAGCCAATCAGCCCCAGCATTTT. Translation gives CASSIQQTANQPQHF.

This clonotype has at least ten counts. The chain couples TRBV11-2 to TRBJ2-1; 14 bases are shared with TRBD2. The CDR3 runs to 16 residues. J lost 9 bases, V lost 2 bases, and 6 bases had no gene match. Germline V gives CDR1 SGHAT, CDR2 FQNNGV. Here the CDR3 DNA reads TGTGCCAGCAGCTTATTCGAGGGACTAGCGGGAGTTGAGCAGTTCTTC. Its protein product is CASSLFEGLAGVEQFF.

This rearrangement joins TRBV11-2 to TRBJ1-2, with 8 bases matching TRBD1. V lost 4 bases, J lost 5 bases, and 3 bases stayed unmatched. The germline CDR1 and CDR2 sequences are SGHAT and FQNNGV. The CDR3 covers 13 residues. CDR3 coding DNA: TGTGCCAGCAGCTCGGGACAGGAGTATGGCTACACCTTC. Its protein is CASSSGQEYGYTF.